This T cell receptor beta chain was obtained from a study of blood T cell repertoires in COVID-19. Across the study: Some COVID-19 samples were acute and others convalescent; all came from the United States, Italy and Spain. From T cells, B-cell-depleted T cells, or PBMCs came the material, which was cDNA or gDNA.

As for this clone: An end of the junction does not agree with germline; a read error may underlie this.

Germline CDR1 SGHRS, CDR2 YFSETQ. The CDR3 runs 16 residues. As originally analysed: How many nucleated cells were present was estimated from reference gene primer amplification. Repertoires were generated with immunoSEQ multiplex PCR, while TCRdb's copy carries only in-frame clones and drops some. D and trimming come from the DNA, and the V and J calls and clone size come from that table. The table lists over 600,000 clones, about 90% of them singletons, with approximately 0.25% in the top ten. This clonotype originated in a woman between 18 and 29 years old with acute or convalescent COVID-19. The source material was peripheral blood. The chain carries TRBV5-1 and TRBJ1-2, with TRBD1 matching 8 bases. The CDR3 DNA sequence: TGCGCCAGCAGCTCGACAGGGGCCCTAGCTAATTATGGCTACACCTTC. Encoded protein: CASSSTGALANYGYTF.